This is a list of T cell receptor beta chains from one sample in a study of regulatory T cells in long-lasting Graves disease. TCRdb reanalysed the multiplex PCR reads using MiXCR and keeps one entry per CDR3 protein. The sample consists of about 320,000 distinct CDR3 sequences, 18% of them appearing once. The sample in question was peripheral blood mononuclear cells (PBMCs), obtained at new diagnosis, from a patient treated with antithyroid drugs. All receptors derive from a female donor with Graves disease. CDR3s include the opening cysteine and the closing phenylalanine or tryptophan. A D gene is named only where the DNA matches it firmly. A clone size is listed for some rows: how often the clone was seen (once, few, many), or a class if it is expanded.

>many|TRBJ2-7|TRBV19|NA
CASSKPPQKTFPSYEQYF
TGTGCCAGTAGTAAACCCCCCCAGAAGACGTTCCCGTCCTACGAGCAGTACTTC
>many|TRBJ2-7|TRBV27|TRBD2
CASSIGTTLGYEQYF
TGTGCCAGCAGTATCGGGACTACCCTAGGCTACGAGCAGTACTTC
>many|TRBJ2-7|TRBV6-1|NA
CASSQALGGYEQYF
TGTGCCAGCAGTCAAGCCCTTGGAGGCTACGAGCAGTACTTC
>many|TRBJ2-7|TRBV5-1|TRBD1
CASSLGGQAEQYF
TGCGCCAGCAGCTTGGGGGGACAGGCCGAGCAGTACTTC
>many|TRBJ2-7|TRBV7-3|TRBD1
CASSLMGDREYEQYF
TGTGCCAGCAGCTTAATGGGGGACAGGGAGTACGAGCAGTACTTC
>few|TRBJ2-1|TRBV20-1|NA
CSASNLITNEQFF
TGCAGTGCTTCCAACCTCATAACCAATGAGCAGTTCTTC
>many|TRBJ2-3|TRBV28|NA
CASSFRVSTDTQYF
TGTGCCAGCAGTTTTAGGGTCAGCACAGATACGCAGTATTTT
>NA|TRBJ2-1|TRBV5-1|TRBD1
CASSAGTGNNEQFF
TGCGCCAGCAGCGCCGGGACAGGGAACAATGAGCAGTTCTTC
>many|TRBJ1-6|TRBV19|TRBD1
CASDYGQGSPLHF
TGTGCCAGTGACTACGGACAGGGATCACCCCTCCACTTT
>many|TRBJ2-2|TRBV11-3|NA
CASSFTGFDTGELFF
TGTGCCAGCAGCTTCACAGGGTTCGACACCGGGGAGCTGTTTTTT
>few|TRBJ2-5|TRBV7-9|TRBD1
CASSPRAGQGQETQYF
TGTGCCAGCAGCCCTCGCGCGGGACAGGGACAAGAGACCCAGTACTTC
>few|TRBJ2-1|TRBV28|TRBD1
CASNPDRSPYNEQFF
TGTGCCAGCAACCCGGACAGGTCTCCCTACAATGAGCAGTTCTTC
>NA|TRBJ2-2|TRBV28|NA
CASRSGAGELFF
TGTGCCAGCAGGTCAGGGGCCGGGGAGCTGTTTTTT
>many|TRBJ2-7|TRBV5-1|NA
CASSLVRNEQYF
TGCGCCAGCAGCTTGGTGCGCAACGAGCAGTACTTC
>many|TRBJ2-7|TRBV7-6|TRBD2
CASSHTSGRSHEQYF
TGTGCCAGCAGCCATACTAGCGGGAGGTCACACGAGCAGTACTTC
>NA|TRBJ1-1|TRBV9|TRBD1
CASSAGGQGAEAFF
TGTGCCAGCAGCGCGGGGGGACAGGGGGCTGAAGCTTTCTTT
>many|TRBJ2-7|TRBV19|NA
CASSIDGSSLREQYF
TGTGCCAGTAGTATTGATGGCAGTTCCCTGCGGGAGCAGTACTTC
>NA|TRBJ2-3|TRBV30|TRBD2
CAWGLAGLAFTDTQYF
TGTGCCTGGGGACTAGCGGGACTTGCCTTCACAGATACGCAGTATTTT